This TCR beta chain was identified during a study of T cell repertoires in cytomegalovirus infection. As for the study in general: A matching HLA type, together with CMV infection, was signaled by public TCR beta signatures.

Trimming cost V 6 bases and J 7 bases; bases outside gene matches: 5. The CDR3 has 13 residues. Germline V gene sequence: CDR1 MDHEN, CDR2 SYDVKM. Each CDR3 protein is one row after TCRdb ran MiXCR on the reads. The sample lists 350,000 to 550,000 distinct CDR3 sequences; approximately 31% were seen once. Regarding this clonotype: What it recognizes is unknown.

Notes on the study in general: CMV-specific HLA-C-restricted TCR beta clonotypes dominated the ex vivo response. Summed frequency of shared TCR beta families picked out CMV carriers who also had the relevant HLA.

Sequenced: PBMCs. The V gene is TRBV28, the J gene TRBJ1-4; 7 nucleotides match TRBD1. The TCR sequence derives from a human donor in good health (CMV status not recorded). Some clones in this sample may be carry-over from other donors' samples. CDR3: CASSKGAGEKLFF. In DNA form, the CDR3 reads TGTGCCAGCAGCAAGGGGGCCGGTGAAAAACTGTTTTTT.